This TCR beta chain was sequenced in a study of early T cells in non-severe SARS-CoV-2 infection (dated by TCRdb to about 2021). Study-level background: Because TCR sequencing relied on bulk RNA taken from unsorted whole blood, pairing of alpha and beta chains was not possible. Paper-wide results and their limitations: VDJdb matching was skewed toward anti-spike CD8 responses and likely underestimated virus-specific expansions by missing private and CD4 specificities.

The library was produced with 5' RACE. The instrument given in TCRdb is NextSeq 500. The TCR library protocol attached unique molecular identifiers to individual cDNA molecules to correct for sequencing error and PCR bias. Both TCR alpha and beta chains were sequenced, and tight co-correlation was observed between alpha and beta sequence abundances in each sample. For the original study's pipeline: Decombinator V4 was used to annotate the V gene, J gene and CDR3 of the TCR sequences. TCRs were defined as expanded if a significant change between any two time points was detected under a Poisson model with p below 0.0001. TCR abundances were normalised to the total number of TCRs sequenced in each sample and reported as counts per million. TRAV1-2 paired with TRAJ12, TRAJ20 or TRAJ33 defined MAIT TCRs, while TRAV10 paired with TRAJ18 defined iNKT TCRs. VDJdb, accessed on 1 November 2021, was searched for TCRs annotated for CMV, EBV and SARS-CoV-2, and TCRs annotated for more than one antigen were excluded. The public reads were quality trimmed at Q25 with fastp and then assembled into clones with MiXCR by TCRdb, keeping productive beta chains. Rows with one shared CDR3 protein collapse into an entry with the most common genes and DNA. The V and J calls shown here were made by TCRdb, not taken from the authors' results. This sample has about 69,000 distinct CDR3 sequences in its table, and 4% to 6% of those were observed once. In total, the top ten clones hold 3.5% to 4% of the sample.

The germline V gene yields SGHTA for CDR1 and FQGNSA for CDR2. The CDR3 has 14 amino acids, counting the end cysteine and phenylalanine. The DNA shown is the 42-base CDR3, in frame from base 1. Trimming accounts for 2 bases at V and 4 bases at J, while the number of junction bases matched to no gene is 2. This clonotype was detected ten times or more. It lacks a known antigen. It has no much larger one-base neighbor in the sample; base qualities were not kept. A case-control design nested within a healthcare worker cohort in London, UK, was used, with weekly nasopharyngeal swab PCR tests and blood sampling performed. Between 23 and 31 March 2020, the week of the UK lockdown, healthcare workers were enrolled and then followed up weekly for as long as 16 weeks.

This sequence was found in an adult who was a healthcare worker with PCR-confirmed SARS-CoV-2 infection or an uninfected control (not recorded which). The donor label of this sample is uncertain. Sequencing used whole blood, obtained at baseline. Recombination linked TRBV7-2 to TRBJ1-1; 9 bases in the junction line up with TRBD1. The encoded CDR3 is CASSLTGGGTEAFF. The base sequence is TGTGCCAGCAGCTTAACAGGGGGCGGCACTGAAGCTTTCTTT.